This T cell receptor beta chain was documented in a study of T-cell memory formation after mild COVID-19. Study-level points and caveats: There was a balanced CD4/CD8 profile in clones contracting day 15 to 85, and later expanders leaned CD4+. The pre-infection memory compartment contained some responding clones, suggesting cross-reactive memory joined. For contracting clones, CD4+ ones sat mainly in CM and EM, CD8+ in EMRA.

On this clonotype itself: What it recognizes is unknown.

Via MiXCR, TCRdb re-called the 5' RACE reads, giving one row per CDR3 protein. The repertoire holds 180,000 or so distinct CDR3 sequences, about a sixth seen once, with about 2.1% in the top ten. Unmatched junction bases numbered 14, after V lost 4 bases and J lost 1 base. The CDR3 runs to 17 residues. Germline-derived CDR1 and CDR2 are SQVTM and ANQGSEA. The rearrangement joins TRBV29-1 to TRBJ2-5; 8 bases map to TRBD1. The source is an adult woman who had mild COVID-19 (a few samples of this study predate the infection). Cell type and time point are not known. Sequencing used PBMCs or a T cell subset sorted from them (not recorded which). This CDR3 is CSVGQGAVASLQETQYF. As DNA, the CDR3 is TGCAGCGTTGGGCAGGGGGCAGTAGCCAGTCTCCAAGAGACCCAGTACTTC.